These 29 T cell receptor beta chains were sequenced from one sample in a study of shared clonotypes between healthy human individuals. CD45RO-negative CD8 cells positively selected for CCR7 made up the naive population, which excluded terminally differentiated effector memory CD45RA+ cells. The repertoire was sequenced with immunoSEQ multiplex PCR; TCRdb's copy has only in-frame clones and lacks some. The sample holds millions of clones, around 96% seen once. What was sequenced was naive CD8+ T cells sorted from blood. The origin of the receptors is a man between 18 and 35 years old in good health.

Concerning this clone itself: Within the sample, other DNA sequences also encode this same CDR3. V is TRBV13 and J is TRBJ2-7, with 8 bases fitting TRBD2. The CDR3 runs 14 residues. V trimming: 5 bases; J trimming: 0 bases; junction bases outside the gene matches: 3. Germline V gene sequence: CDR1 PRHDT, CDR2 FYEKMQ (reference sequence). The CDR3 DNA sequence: TGTGCCAGCAGCCCCGGGACTAGCTCCTACGAGCAGTACTTC. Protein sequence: CASSPGTSSYEQYF. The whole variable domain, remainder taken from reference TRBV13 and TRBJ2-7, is AAGVIQSPRHLIKEKRETATLKCYPIPRHDTVYWYQQGPGQDPQFLISFYEKMQSDKGSIPDRFSAQQFSDYHSELNMSSLELGDSALYFCASSPGTSSYEQYFGPGTRLTVT.

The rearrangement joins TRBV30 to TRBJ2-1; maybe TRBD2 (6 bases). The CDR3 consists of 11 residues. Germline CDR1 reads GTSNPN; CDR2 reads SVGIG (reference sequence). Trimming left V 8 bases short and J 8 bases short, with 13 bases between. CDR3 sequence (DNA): TGTGCCGGTTGGGGGGTGGATGAGCAGTTCTTC. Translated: CAGWGVDEQFF.

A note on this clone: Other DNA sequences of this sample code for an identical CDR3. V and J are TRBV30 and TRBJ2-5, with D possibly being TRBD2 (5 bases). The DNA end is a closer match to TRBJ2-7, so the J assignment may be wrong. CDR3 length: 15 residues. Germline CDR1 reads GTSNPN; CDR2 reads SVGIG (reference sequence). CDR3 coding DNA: TGTGCCTGGAGTAGGACTGAGAAGAGCTCCTACGAGCAGTACTTC. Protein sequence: CAWSRTEKSSYEQYF.

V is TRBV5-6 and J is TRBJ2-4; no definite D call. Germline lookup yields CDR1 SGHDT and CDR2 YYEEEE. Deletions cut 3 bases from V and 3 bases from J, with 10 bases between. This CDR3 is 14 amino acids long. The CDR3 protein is CASSSDGHKNIQYF. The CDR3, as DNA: TGTGCCAGCAGCTCTGACGGGCACAAAAACATTCAGTACTTC.

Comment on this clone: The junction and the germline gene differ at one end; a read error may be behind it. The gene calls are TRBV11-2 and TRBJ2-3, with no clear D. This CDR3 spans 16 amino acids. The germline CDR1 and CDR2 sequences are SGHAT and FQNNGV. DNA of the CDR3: TGTGCCAGCAGCCCCCAGACTGATAAAGGCACAGATACGCTGTATTTT. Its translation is CASSPQTDKGTDTLYF.

The CDR3 loop reads CAHGGFSPLHF. The CDR3 nucleotides read TGTGCCCACGGGGGTTTTTCACCCCTCCACTTT. The chain employs TRBV6-1 and TRBJ1-6, with a possible D match to TRBD1 (5 bases). V was cut by 11 bases and J by 9 bases, with 11 bases left in between. Germline lookup yields CDR1 MNHNS and CDR2 SASEGT. This CDR3 is built from 11 residues.

The DNA of the CDR3 is TGTGCCAGCAGCCCCGCCTCCCCAGGGGGCTACACAGATACGCAGTATTTT. This encodes CASSPASPGGYTDTQYF. The chain couples TRBV5-6 to TRBJ2-3; 8 positions agree with TRBD1. The CDR3 covers 17 residues. Germline-derived CDR1 and CDR2 are SGHDT and YYEEEE. V was pared by 4 bases and J by 2 bases, with 12 bases of the junction left unmatched. The full variable domain, rest sourced from reference TRBV5-6 and TRBJ2-3, is DAGVTQSPTHLIKTRGQQVTLRCSPKSGHDTVSWYQQALGQGPQFIFQYYEEEERQRGNFPDRFSGHQFPNYSSELNVNALLLGDSALYLCASSPASPGGYTDTQYFGPGTRLTVL.

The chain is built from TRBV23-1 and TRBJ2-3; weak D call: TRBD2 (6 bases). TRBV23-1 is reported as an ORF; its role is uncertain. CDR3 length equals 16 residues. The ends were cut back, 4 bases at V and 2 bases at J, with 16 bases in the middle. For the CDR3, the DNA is TGCGCCAGCAGTCGAGGCGGGACGCCCCACACAGATACGCAGTATTTT. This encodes CASSRGGTPHTDTQYF.

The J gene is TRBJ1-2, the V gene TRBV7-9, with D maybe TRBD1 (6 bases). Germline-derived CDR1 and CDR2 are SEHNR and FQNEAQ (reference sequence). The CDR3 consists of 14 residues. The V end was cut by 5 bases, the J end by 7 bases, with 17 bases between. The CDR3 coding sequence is TGTGCCAGCAGCAAAGTAACAGGGTTTGGTGGCTACACCTTC. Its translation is CASSKVTGFGGYTF.

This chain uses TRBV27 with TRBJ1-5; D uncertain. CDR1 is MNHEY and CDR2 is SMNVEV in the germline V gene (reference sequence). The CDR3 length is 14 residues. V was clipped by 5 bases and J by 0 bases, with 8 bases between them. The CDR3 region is CASSPQSSNQPQHF. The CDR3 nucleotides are TGTGCCAGCAGTCCGCAGAGTAGCAATCAGCCCCAGCATTTT.

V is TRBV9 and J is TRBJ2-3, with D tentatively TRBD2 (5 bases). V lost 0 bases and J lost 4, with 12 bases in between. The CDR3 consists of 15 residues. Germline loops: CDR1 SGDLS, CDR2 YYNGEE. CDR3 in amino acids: CASSVDGSSADTQYF. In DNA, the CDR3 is TGTGCCAGCAGCGTAGATGGGAGCAGCGCAGATACGCAGTATTTT.

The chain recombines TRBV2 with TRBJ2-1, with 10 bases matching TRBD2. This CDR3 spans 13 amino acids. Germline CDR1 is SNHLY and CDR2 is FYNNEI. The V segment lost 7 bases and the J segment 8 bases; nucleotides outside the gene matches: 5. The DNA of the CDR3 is TGTGCCAGCAATGAGCGGGGGGGCGATGAGCAGTTCTTC. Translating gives CASNERGGDEQFF.

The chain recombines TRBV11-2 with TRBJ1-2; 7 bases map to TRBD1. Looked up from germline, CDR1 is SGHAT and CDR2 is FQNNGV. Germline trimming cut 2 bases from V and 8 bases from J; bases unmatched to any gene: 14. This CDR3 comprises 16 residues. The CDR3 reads CASSLTPRGTASGYTF. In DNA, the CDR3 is TGTGCCAGCAGCTTAACACCCAGGGGGACAGCTTCGGGCTACACCTTC.

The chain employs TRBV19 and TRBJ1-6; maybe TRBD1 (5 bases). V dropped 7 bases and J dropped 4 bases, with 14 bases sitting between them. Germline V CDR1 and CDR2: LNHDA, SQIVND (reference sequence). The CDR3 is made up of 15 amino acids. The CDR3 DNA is TGTGCCAGTACCGCGGGGCAGGCTTATAATTCACCCCTCCACTTT. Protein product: CASTAGQAYNSPLHF.

The CDR3 nucleotides are TGTGCCAGCAGCCAAGTCGCTGTCAATCAGCCCCAGCATTTT. Amino acids: CASSQVAVNQPQHF. The chain recombines TRBV4-2 with TRBJ1-5; the D is unclear. Looked up from germline, CDR1 is LGHNA and CDR2 is YNFKEQ. Trimming took off 1 base at V and 3 bases at J, with 7 bases between the two ends. The length of the CDR3 is 14 residues.

The CDR3, as DNA: TGTGCCAGCAGCGCCCTCCCCGGGGGGGCCACAGATACGCAGTATTTT. It encodes CASSALPGGATDTQYF. This rearrangement joins TRBV7-3 to TRBJ2-3; 8 nucleotides agree with TRBD2. V trimming: 5 bases; J trimming: 2 bases; junction bases outside the gene matches: 9. Germline CDR1 is SGHTA and CDR2 is FQGTGA. This CDR3 has 16 amino acids.

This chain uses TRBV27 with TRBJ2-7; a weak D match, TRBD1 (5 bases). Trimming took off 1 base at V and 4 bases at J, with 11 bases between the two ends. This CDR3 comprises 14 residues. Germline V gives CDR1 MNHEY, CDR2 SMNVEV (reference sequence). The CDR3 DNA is TGTGCCAGCAGTTTATTCTCAGGGTCGTACGAGCAGTACTTC. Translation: CASSLFSGSYEQYF.

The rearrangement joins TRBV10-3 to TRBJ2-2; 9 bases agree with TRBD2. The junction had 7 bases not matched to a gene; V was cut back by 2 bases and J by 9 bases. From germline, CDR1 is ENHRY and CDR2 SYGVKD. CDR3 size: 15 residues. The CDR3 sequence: CAISEPPGLARELFF. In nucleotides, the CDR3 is TGTGCCATCAGTGAGCCACCGGGACTAGCCCGGGAGCTGTTTTTT.

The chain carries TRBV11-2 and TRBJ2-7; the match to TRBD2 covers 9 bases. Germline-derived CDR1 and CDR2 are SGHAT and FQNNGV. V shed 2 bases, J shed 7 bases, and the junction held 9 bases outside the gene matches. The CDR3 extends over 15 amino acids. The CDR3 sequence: CASSLSSGLAWEQYF. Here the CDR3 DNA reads TGTGCCAGCAGCTTAAGTTCAGGACTAGCGTGGGAGCAGTACTTC.

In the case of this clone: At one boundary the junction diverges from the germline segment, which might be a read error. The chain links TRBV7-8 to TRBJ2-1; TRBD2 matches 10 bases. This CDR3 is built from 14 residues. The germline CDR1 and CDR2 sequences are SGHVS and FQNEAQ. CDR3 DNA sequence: TGTGCCAGCAGCCTAGCGGGAGAAAACAATGAGCAGTTCTTC. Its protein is CASSLAGENNEQFF.

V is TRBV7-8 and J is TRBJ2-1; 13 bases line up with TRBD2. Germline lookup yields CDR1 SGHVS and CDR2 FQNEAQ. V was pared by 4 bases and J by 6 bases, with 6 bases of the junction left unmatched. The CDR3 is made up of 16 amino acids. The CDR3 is CASSSLLAGGPNEQFF. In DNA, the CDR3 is TGTGCCAGCAGCTCCTTACTAGCGGGAGGGCCCAATGAGCAGTTCTTC.

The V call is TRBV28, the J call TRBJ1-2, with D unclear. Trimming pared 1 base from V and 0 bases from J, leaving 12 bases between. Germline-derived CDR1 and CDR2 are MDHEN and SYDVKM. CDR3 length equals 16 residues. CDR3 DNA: TGTGCCAGCAGTTTATATGGAAATTGGGCTAACTATGGCTACACCTTC. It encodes CASSLYGNWANYGYTF.

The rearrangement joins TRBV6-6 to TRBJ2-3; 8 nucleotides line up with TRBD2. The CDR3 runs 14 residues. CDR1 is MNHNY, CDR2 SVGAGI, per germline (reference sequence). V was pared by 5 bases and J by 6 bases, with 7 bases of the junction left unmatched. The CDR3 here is CASSPAGLDDTQYF. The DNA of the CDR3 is TGTGCCAGCAGTCCCGCGGGACTAGACGATACGCAGTATTTT.

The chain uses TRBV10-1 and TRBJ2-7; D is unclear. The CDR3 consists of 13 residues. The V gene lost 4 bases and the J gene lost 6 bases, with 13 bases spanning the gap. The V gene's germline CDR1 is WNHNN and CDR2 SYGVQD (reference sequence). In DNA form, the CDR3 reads TGCGCCAGCAGTGCCGCGTGGGTCGCCGAGCAGTACTTC. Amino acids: CASSAAWVAEQYF.

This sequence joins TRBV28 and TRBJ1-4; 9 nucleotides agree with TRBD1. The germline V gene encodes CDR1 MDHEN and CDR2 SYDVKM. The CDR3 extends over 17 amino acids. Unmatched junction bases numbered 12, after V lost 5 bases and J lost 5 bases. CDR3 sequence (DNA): TGTGCCAGCAGTCCCTCCCGGACAGGGGACTTCAATGAAAAACTGTTTTTT. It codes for CASSPSRTGDFNEKLFF.

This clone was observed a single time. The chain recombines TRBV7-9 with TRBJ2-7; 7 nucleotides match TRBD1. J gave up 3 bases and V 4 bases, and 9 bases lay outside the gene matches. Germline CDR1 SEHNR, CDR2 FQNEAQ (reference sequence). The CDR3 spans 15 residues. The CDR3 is CASSSGDRDLYEQYF. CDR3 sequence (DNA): TGTGCCAGCAGCTCCGGTGACAGGGACCTCTACGAGCAGTACTTC.

The CDR3 region has the DNA TGTGCCAGCAGCTTGGTAAGGGGCGTTGAGCAGTTCTTC. Amino acids: CASSLVRGVEQFF. The chain has TRBV5-6 and TRBJ2-1; perhaps TRBD1 as D (5 bases). This CDR3 spans 13 amino acids. In germline, CDR1 is SGHDT, CDR2 YYEEEE. Trimming pared 0 bases from V and 9 bases from J, leaving 10 bases between.

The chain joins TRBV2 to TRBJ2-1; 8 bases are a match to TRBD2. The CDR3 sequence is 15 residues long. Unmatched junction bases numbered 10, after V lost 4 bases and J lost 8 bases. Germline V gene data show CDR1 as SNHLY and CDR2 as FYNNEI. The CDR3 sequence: CASSVLFGGDHEQFF. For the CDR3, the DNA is TGTGCCAGCAGTGTTCTTTTCGGGGGGGACCATGAGCAGTTCTTC. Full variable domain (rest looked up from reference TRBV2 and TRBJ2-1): EPEVTQTPSHQVTQMGQEVILRCVPISNHLYFYWYRQILGQKVEFLVSFYNNEISEKSEIFDDQFSVERPDGSNFTLKIRSTKLEDSAMYFCASSVLFGGDHEQFFGPGTRLTVL.

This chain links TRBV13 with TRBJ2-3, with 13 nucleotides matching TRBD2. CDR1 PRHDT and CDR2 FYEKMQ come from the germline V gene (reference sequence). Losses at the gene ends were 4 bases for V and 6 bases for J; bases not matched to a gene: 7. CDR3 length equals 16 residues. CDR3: CASSSRLAGGRDTQYF. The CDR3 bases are TGTGCCAGCAGCTCCCGACTAGCGGGGGGACGGGATACGCAGTATTTT.